These 31 T cell receptor beta chains came from one sample sequenced in a study of identical twins (dated by TCRdb to 2016 to 2018). Library method: 5' RACE. Sequenced on an Illumina HiSeq 2000. TCRdb applied fastp at Q25 and MiXCR to the public reads, then kept only in-frame beta chains. A single entry per CDR3 protein holds the most common genes and DNA from its merged rows. Present in this sample are 1.5 million to 2 million distinct CDR3 sequences, less than 40% of which were seen just once. 0.27% of the sample is in the top ten clones. Sequenced sample: cord blood. Receptor source: a newborn girl in good health.

The chain recombines TRBV12-3 or TRBV12-4 with TRBJ2-5, with 13 positions matching TRBD2. This CDR3 spans 16 amino acids. V gave up 5 bases and J gave up 5 bases; unmatched junction bases: 8. The CDR3 DNA is TGTGCCAGCAGTCTCACTAGCGGGGGGGTTGTGGAGACCCAGTACTTC. Its translation: CASSLTSGGVVETQYF.

V gene TRBV20-1 combines with J gene TRBJ2-1, with 7 bases fitting TRBD2. Germline V lookup: CDR1 DFQATT, CDR2 SNEGSKA (reference sequence). CDR3 length: 13 residues. V shed 0 bases and J 12 bases; nucleotides not matched to a gene: 8. The CDR3 region is CSARDPIGGRQFF. In nucleotides, the CDR3 is TGCAGTGCTAGAGATCCTATTGGCGGGAGGCAGTTCTTC.

The chain joins TRBV29-1 to TRBJ1-1; D remains unclear. V was clipped by 3 bases and J by 4 bases, with 9 bases between them. This CDR3 contains 12 residues. Per the germline V gene, CDR1 is SQVTM and CDR2 is ANQGSEA. Written as DNA, the CDR3 is TGCAGCGTTGACCACCGGGGCACTGAAGCTTTCTTT. It codes for CSVDHRGTEAFF.

This clonotype was observed a few times. This rearrangement joins TRBV7-2 to TRBJ2-3, with D possibly TRBD1 on 6 matching bases. CDR1 and CDR2 (germline): SGHTA, FQGNSA. Trimming removed 1 base at V and 0 bases at J, with 14 bases between. This CDR3 comprises 17 residues. The CDR3 region is CASSLVLGTRSTDTQYF. The CDR3 DNA reads TGTGCCAGCAGCTTAGTCCTTGGGACAAGGAGCACAGATACGCAGTATTTT.

This clonotype was counted only a few times. The chain uses TRBV20-1 and TRBJ2-7; D call uncertain. CDR1 and CDR2 (germline): DFQATT, SNEGSKA (reference sequence). The germline V and J ends were trimmed by 0 bases and 2 bases, with 14 bases remaining between them. The length of the CDR3 is 15 residues. DNA of the CDR3: TGCAGTGCTAGAGATGAACGAGGCTATGCCTACGAGCAGTACTTC. Protein product: CSARDERGYAYEQYF.

The rearrangement links TRBV29-1 to TRBJ2-1; D is tentatively TRBD1 or TRBD2 (5 bases each). Trimming pared 6 bases from V and 10 bases from J, leaving 31 bases between. Germline assignment: CDR1 SQVTM and CDR2 ANQGSEA. This CDR3 comprises 17 residues. CDR3 amino acids: CSVRASFGAGISYEQFF. CDR3 coding DNA: TGCAGCGTAAGGGCAAGCTTCGGGGCGGGTATTTCCTACGAGCAGTTCTTC.

V is TRBV27 and J is TRBJ2-3; 8 bases agree with TRBD1. Germline CDR1 is MNHEY and CDR2 is SMNVEV (reference sequence). The CDR3 extends over 17 amino acids. Germline trimming cut 4 bases from V and 3 bases from J; bases unmatched to any gene: 12. CDR3 loop: CASSSPPRGHRTDTQYF. The CDR3 region has the DNA TGTGCCAGCAGTTCCCCCCCCAGGGGGCATAGGACAGATACGCAGTATTTT.

The table lists this clonotype with a few counts. J is TRBJ2-3 and V is TRBV20-1; 8 bases are a match to TRBD2. Germline V lookup: CDR1 DFQATT, CDR2 SNEGSKA (reference sequence). The CDR3 covers 16 residues. The V gene end was trimmed by 6 bases and the J gene end by 6 bases; junction bases not matched to a gene: 17. CDR3 nucleotides: TGCAGTGCAACTGAGGCGGGGGGACATATTGCGGATACGCAGTATTTT. Protein sequence: CSATEAGGHIADTQYF.

The table lists this clonotype with a few counts. V is TRBV11-2 and J is TRBJ2-5, with TRBD1 identical over 7 bases. This CDR3 region has 14 residues. Germline V lookup: CDR1 SGHAT, CDR2 FQNNGV. V was pared by 5 bases and J by 4 bases, with 7 bases of the junction left unmatched. This CDR3 reads CASSPVKGAETQYF. The CDR3 coding sequence is TGTGCCAGCAGCCCCGTGAAGGGGGCAGAGACCCAGTACTTC.

This clonotype was recorded a few times. CDR3 protein: CASSFPLAGSNEQFF. The CDR3 DNA is TGTGCCAGCAGCTTTCCGCTAGCGGGATCGAATGAGCAGTTCTTC. The chain combines TRBV5-6 with TRBJ2-1, with TRBD2 matching over 9 bases. The germline V gene encodes CDR1 SGHDT and CDR2 YYEEEE. V trimming: 2 bases; J trimming: 7 bases; junction bases outside the gene matches: 7. The CDR3 runs to 15 residues. The whole variable domain, remainder taken from reference TRBV5-6 and TRBJ2-1, is DAGVTQSPTHLIKTRGQQVTLRCSPKSGHDTVSWYQQALGQGPQFIFQYYEEEERQRGNFPDRFSGHQFPNYSSELNVNALLLGDSALYLCASSFPLAGSNEQFFGPGTRLTVL.

The rearrangement links TRBV6-1 to TRBJ2-1, with D maybe TRBD2 (6 bases). V dropped 8 bases and J dropped 13 bases, with 24 bases sitting between them. Per the germline V gene, CDR1 is MNHNS and CDR2 is SASEGT. The CDR3 runs 14 residues. Here the CDR3 DNA reads TGTGCCAGCCAAAGGACGTTCGGGGGAGAGACCCAGTTCTTC. Its translation is CASQRTFGGETQFF.

This clonotype was counted only a few times. The genes are TRBV4-2 and TRBJ2-1; the match to TRBD2 covers 10 bases. Germline values: CDR1 LGHNA, CDR2 YNFKEQ. V gave up 0 bases and J gave up 0 bases; unmatched junction bases: 5. The CDR3 has 18 amino acids. CDR3 nucleotide sequence: TGTGCCAGCAGCCAAGATGCCCAGCGGGAGGGCTCCTACAATGAGCAGTTCTTC. Translated: CASSQDAQREGSYNEQFF.

This rearrangement joins TRBV20-1 to TRBJ2-1, with 9 bases identical to TRBD2. Losses at the gene ends were 8 bases for V and 4 bases for J; bases not matched to a gene: 6. Germline V gene lookup returns CDR1 DFQATT and CDR2 SNEGSKA (reference sequence). This CDR3 region has 13 residues. Here the CDR3 DNA reads TGCAGTCTTCTAGCGGGGAGATACAATGAGCAGTTCTTC. As protein: CSLLAGRYNEQFF.

This clonotype showed up just a few times. The chain carries TRBV3-1 and TRBJ2-1; perhaps TRBD2 as D (6 bases). Germline CDR1 LGHDT, CDR2 YNNKEL (reference sequence). This CDR3 comprises 17 residues. Trimming left V 3 bases short and J 3 bases short, with 18 bases between. The CDR3 nucleotides are TGTGCCAGCAGCCATTTGACAACGGGAGACGGCTACAATGAGCAGTTCTTC. Residues: CASSHLTTGDGYNEQFF.

This clonotype has a count of ten or more. This chain connects TRBV18 to TRBJ2-1; 9 bases are a match to TRBD1. This CDR3 contains 13 residues. Unmatched junction bases numbered 2, after V lost 3 bases and J lost 8 bases. Germline values: CDR1 KGHSH, CDR2 LQKENI. This CDR3 reads CASSPDRGDEQFF. CDR3 nucleotides: TGTGCCAGCTCACCGGACAGGGGAGATGAGCAGTTCTTC.

This clonotype was seen more than once but under ten times. This rearrangement joins TRBV7-9 to TRBJ1-1; tentatively, D is TRBD1 (5 bases). Looked up from germline, CDR1 is SEHNR and CDR2 is FQNEAQ (reference sequence). The ends were cut back, 5 bases at V and 5 bases at J, with 15 bases in the middle. The length of the CDR3 is 14 residues. CDR3 bases: TGTGCCAGCAGCATGGACGAGGGGTGGACTGAAGCTTTCTTT. It yields the protein CASSMDEGWTEAFF.

The rearrangement joins TRBV6-5 to TRBJ2-1; D tentatively fits TRBD1 or TRBD2 (7 bases each). V shed 3 bases and J shed 3 bases, with 12 bases lying between them. Germline-derived CDR1 and CDR2 are MNHEY and SVGAGI. The CDR3 consists of 15 residues. CDR3 amino acids: CASSYGRGLYNEQFF. The CDR3 DNA reads TGTGCCAGCAGTTATGGGAGGGGGCTCTACAATGAGCAGTTCTTC.

The chain uses TRBV7-2 and TRBJ2-1; D uncertain. The germline V gene has CDR1 SGHTA and CDR2 FQGNSA. With 5 bases removed from V and 9 bases from J, the gap between germline ends came to 17 bases. The CDR3 totals 14 residues. The CDR3 protein is CASSLRSAGSEQFF. The CDR3 coding sequence is TGTGCCAGCAGCCTCCGGAGCGCCGGCAGTGAGCAGTTCTTC. Full variable domain (outside the CDR3, taken from reference TRBV7-2 and TRBJ2-1): GAGVSQSPSNKVTEKGKDVELRCDPISGHTALYWYRQSLGQGLEFLIYFQGNSAPDKSGLPSDRFSAERTGGSVSTLTIQRTQQEDSAVYLCASSLRSAGSEQFFGPGTRLTVL.

This clonotype was counted between two and nine times. The rearrangement uses TRBV3-1 and TRBJ1-1; no reliable D call. The CDR3 extends over 15 amino acids. Germline loops: CDR1 LGHDT, CDR2 YNNKEL (reference sequence). The germline V and J ends were trimmed by 0 bases and 0 bases, with 8 bases remaining between them. The CDR3 region has the DNA TGTGCCAGCAGCCAAGAAAGAATCTTGAACACTGAAGCTTTCTTT. Its translation: CASSQERILNTEAFF. Variable domain in full (rest from reference TRBV3-1 and TRBJ1-1): DTAVSQTPKYLVTQMGNDKSIKCEQNLGHDTMYWYKQDSKKFLKIMFSYNNKELIINETVPNRFSPKSPDKAHLNLHINSLELGDSAVYFCASSQERILNTEAFFGQGTRLTVV.

This clonotype has only a few counts. V gene TRBV7-2 combines with J gene TRBJ2-1; the D gene could be TRBD1 or TRBD2 (5 bases each). This CDR3 has 15 amino acids. V lost 4 bases and J 7 bases, leaving 17 bases between the germline ends. Germline CDR1 reads SGHTA; CDR2 reads FQGNSA. The CDR3: CASSSWGQGRNEQFF. CDR3 nucleotide sequence: TGTGCCAGCAGCTCCTGGGGTCAGGGACGTAATGAGCAGTTCTTC.

The rearrangement uses TRBV20-1 and TRBJ2-1, with 11 bases aligning to TRBD1. V trimming: 3 bases; J trimming: 7 bases; junction bases outside the gene matches: 5. The CDR3 contains 14 residues. Germline V gives CDR1 DFQATT, CDR2 SNEGSKA (reference sequence). The CDR3 loop is CSARGTGGPNEQFF. CDR3 coding DNA: TGCAGTGCTAGGGGGACAGGGGGTCCAAATGAGCAGTTCTTC.

The V call is TRBV20-1, the J call TRBJ2-4; D gene unclear. The assigned J gene may be wrong: the sequence end matches TRBJ2-7 better. From germline, CDR1 is DFQATT and CDR2 SNEGSKA (reference sequence). This CDR3 spans 15 amino acids. Here the CDR3 DNA reads TGCAGTGCTAGAGATCCCCCAGGTAGGAACTACGAGCAGTACTTC. Translated: CSARDPPGRNYEQYF.

There are many counts of this clonotype. This chain connects TRBV12-3 or TRBV12-4 to TRBJ2-5, with D hard to call. This CDR3 region has 14 residues. The V and J ends lost 3 bases and 1 base respectively, with 9 bases between them. The CDR3 nucleotides are TGTGCCAGCAGTTTGAGTATGCCCCAAGAGACCCAGTACTTC. As protein: CASSLSMPQETQYF.

This sequence joins TRBV19 and TRBJ2-1, with TRBD2 identical over 8 bases. The CDR3 has 14 residues. Trimming removed 7 bases from V and 6 bases from J; junction bases left unmatched: 8. Germline CDR1 reads LNHDA; CDR2 reads SQIVND (reference sequence). CDR3 sequence: CASTDGTRSNEQFF. CDR3 bases: TGTGCCAGTACCGACGGGACTAGGTCCAATGAGCAGTTCTTC.

This clonotype was counted only a few times. A junction end diverges from the germline sequence, so it may reflect a read error. V gene TRBV12-3 or TRBV12-4 combines with J gene TRBJ1-2, with TRBD1 matching over 9 bases. This CDR3 comprises 14 residues. CDR3 loop: CASRFGQGRYGCTF. Here the CDR3 DNA reads TGTGCCAGCAGGTTCGGACAGGGGAGGTATGGCTGCACCTTC.

With regard to this clonotype: One end of the junction fails to match germline, which may point to a read error. The chain uses TRBV2 and TRBJ2-5; 14 nucleotides line up with TRBD2. Germline CDR1 reads SNHLY; CDR2 reads FYNNEI. This CDR3 is built from 15 residues. The CDR3 bases are TGTGCCAGCAGGGAAGGACTAGCGGGAGGAGAGACCCAGTACTTC. Protein product: CASREGLAGGETQYF.

CDR3 residues: CSARDKGTVSYEQYF. For the CDR3, the DNA is TGCAGTGCTAGAGATAAGGGGACAGTCTCCTACGAGCAGTACTTC. The J gene is TRBJ2-7, the V gene TRBV20-1; 7 bases agree with TRBD1. J gave up 0 bases and V 0 bases, and 5 bases lay outside the gene matches. The CDR3 loop spans 15 amino acids. CDR1 DFQATT and CDR2 SNEGSKA come from the germline V gene (reference sequence).

This clonotype has at least ten counts. Given a much more abundant clone one base away, this may be a read error. The chain carries TRBV20-1 and TRBJ2-3; D is undetermined. The CDR3 is 12 residues long. Germline CDR1 reads DFQATT; CDR2 reads SNEGSKA (reference sequence). V was cut by 4 bases and J by 0 bases, with 5 bases left in between. Written as DNA, the CDR3 is TGCAGTGCTATCGGGAGCACAGATACGCAGTATTTT. The encoded protein is CSAIGSTDTQYF.

Only a few counts were recorded for this clonotype. This sequence joins TRBV20-1 and TRBJ2-3, with TRBD2 matching 8 bases. Trimming took 3 bases from V and 0 from J; bases not matched to a gene: 5. Germline V CDR1 and CDR2: DFQATT, SNEGSKA (reference sequence). This CDR3 is built from 15 residues. The CDR3 DNA is TGCAGTGCTAGGGGAGCGGGGGCGAGCACAGATACGCAGTATTTT. Protein product: CSARGAGASTDTQYF.

This clonotype turned up a few times. The chain has TRBV28 and TRBJ1-5; D gene ambiguous. Deletions cut 3 bases from V and 1 base from J, with 10 bases between. CDR1 MDHEN and CDR2 SYDVKM come from the germline V gene. The CDR3 contains 15 residues. The CDR3 region is CASSFYPGSNQPQHF. The CDR3 DNA reads TGTGCCAGCAGTTTCTACCCGGGGAGCAATCAGCCCCAGCATTTT.

A few counts support this clonotype. The chain is built from TRBV11-2 and TRBJ1-2; TRBD1 aligns across 7 bases. Germline trimming cut 7 bases from V and 8 bases from J; bases unmatched to any gene: 13. The CDR3 has 14 amino acids. From germline, CDR1 is SGHAT and CDR2 FQNNGV. CDR3 in amino acids: CASTTGEAGGGYTF. In DNA form, the CDR3 reads TGTGCCAGCACCACAGGGGAGGCTGGAGGGGGCTACACCTTC.